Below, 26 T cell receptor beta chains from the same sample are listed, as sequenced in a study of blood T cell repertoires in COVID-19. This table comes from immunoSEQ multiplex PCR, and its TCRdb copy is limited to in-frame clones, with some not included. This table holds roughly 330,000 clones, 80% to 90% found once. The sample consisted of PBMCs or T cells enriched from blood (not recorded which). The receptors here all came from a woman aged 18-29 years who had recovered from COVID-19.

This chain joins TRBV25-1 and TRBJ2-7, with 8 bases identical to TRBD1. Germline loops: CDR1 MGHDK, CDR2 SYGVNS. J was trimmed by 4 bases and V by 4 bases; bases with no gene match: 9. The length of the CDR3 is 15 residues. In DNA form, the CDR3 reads TGTGCCAGCAGTGCCCTGGACAGGGTCAGGTACGAGCAGTACTTC. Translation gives CASSALDRVRYEQYF.

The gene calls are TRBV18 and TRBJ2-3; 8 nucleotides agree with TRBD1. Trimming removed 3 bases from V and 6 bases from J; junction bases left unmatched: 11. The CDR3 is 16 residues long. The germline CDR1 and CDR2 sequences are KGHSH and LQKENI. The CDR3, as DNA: TGTGCCAGCTCACCCACTAGGGACAGGCTGGGGGATACGCAGTATTTT. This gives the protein CASSPTRDRLGDTQYF.

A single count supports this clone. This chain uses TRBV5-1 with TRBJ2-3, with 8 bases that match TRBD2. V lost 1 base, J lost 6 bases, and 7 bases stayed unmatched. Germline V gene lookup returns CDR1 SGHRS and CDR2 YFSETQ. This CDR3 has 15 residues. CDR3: CASSLTAGGEDTQYF. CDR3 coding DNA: TGCGCCAGCAGCTTGACGGCGGGGGGCGAGGATACGCAGTATTTT.

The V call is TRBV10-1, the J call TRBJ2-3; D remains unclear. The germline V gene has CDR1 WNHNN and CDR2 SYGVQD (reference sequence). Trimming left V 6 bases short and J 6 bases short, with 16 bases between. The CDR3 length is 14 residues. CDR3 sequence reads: CASSPSLSADTQYF. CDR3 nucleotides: TGCGCCAGCAGCCCCTCCTTGAGCGCCGATACGCAGTATTTT.

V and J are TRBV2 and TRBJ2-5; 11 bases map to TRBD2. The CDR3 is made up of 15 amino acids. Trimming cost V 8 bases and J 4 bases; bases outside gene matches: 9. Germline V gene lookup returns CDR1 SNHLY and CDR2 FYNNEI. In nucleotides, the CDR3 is TGTGCCAGCGCATATAGCGGGAGGGCCTCAGAGACCCAGTACTTC. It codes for CASAYSGRASETQYF. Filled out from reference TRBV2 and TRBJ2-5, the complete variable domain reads EPEVTQTPSHQVTQMGQEVILRCVPISNHLYFYWYRQILGQKVEFLVSFYNNEISEKSEIFDDQFSVERPDGSNFTLKIRSTKLEDSAMYFCASAYSGRASETQYFGPGTRLLVL.

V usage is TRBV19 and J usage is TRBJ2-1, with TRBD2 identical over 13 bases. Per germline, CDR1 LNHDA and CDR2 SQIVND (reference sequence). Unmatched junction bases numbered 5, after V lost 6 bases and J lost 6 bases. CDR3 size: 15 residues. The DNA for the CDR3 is TGTGCCAGTAGGATCGGGACTAGCGGGACCAATGAGCAGTTCTTC. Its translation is CASRIGTSGTNEQFF. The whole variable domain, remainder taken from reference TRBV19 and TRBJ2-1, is DGGITQSPKYLFRKEGQNVTLSCEQNLNHDAMYWYRQDPGQGLRLIYYSQIVNDFQKGDIAEGYSVSREKKESFPLTVTSAQKNPTAFYLCASRIGTSGTNEQFFGPGTRLTVL.

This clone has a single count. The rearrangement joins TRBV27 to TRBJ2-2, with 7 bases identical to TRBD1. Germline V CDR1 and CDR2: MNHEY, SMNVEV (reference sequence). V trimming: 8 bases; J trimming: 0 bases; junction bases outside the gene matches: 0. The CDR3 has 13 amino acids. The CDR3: CASGTANTGELFF. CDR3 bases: TGTGCCAGCGGGACAGCGAACACCGGGGAGCTGTTTTTT.

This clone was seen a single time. Written as DNA, the CDR3 is TGTGCCATCAGGGCTTCCCCCCCGGGACAGGGGATTAACACCGGGGAGCTGTTTTTT. This codes for CAIRASPPGQGINTGELFF. The chain couples TRBV10-3 to TRBJ2-2; 10 bases line up with TRBD1. V lost 6 bases and J lost 2; bases outside the gene matches: 15. Germline loops: CDR1 ENHRY, CDR2 SYGVKD. This CDR3 spans 19 amino acids.

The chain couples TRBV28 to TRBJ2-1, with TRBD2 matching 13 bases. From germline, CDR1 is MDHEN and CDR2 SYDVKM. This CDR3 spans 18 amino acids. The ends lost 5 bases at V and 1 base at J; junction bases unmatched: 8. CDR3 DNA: TGTGCCAGCAGTCCTGGGACTAGCGGGATCATGTCCTACAATGAGCAGTTCTTC. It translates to CASSPGTSGIMSYNEQFF.

CDR3 amino acids: CASSLVRGSNEQYF. The CDR3 DNA follows: TGTGCCAGCAGCTTAGTCCGCGGGAGTAACGAGCAGTACTTC. The V and J genes are TRBV7-9 and TRBJ2-7, with 7 nucleotides matching TRBD2. The CDR3 spans 14 residues. Germline CDR1 SEHNR, CDR2 FQNEAQ (reference sequence). Trimming at V came to 1 base and at J to 5 bases, leaving 5 bases not matched to a gene.

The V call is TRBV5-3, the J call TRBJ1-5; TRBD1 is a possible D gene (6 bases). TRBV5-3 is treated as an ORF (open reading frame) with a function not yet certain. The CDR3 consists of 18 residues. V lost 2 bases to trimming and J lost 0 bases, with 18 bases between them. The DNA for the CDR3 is TGTGCCAGAAGCTTAACCCAGGGAATGGGGGCTAGCAATCAGCCCCAGCATTTT. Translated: CARSLTQGMGASNQPQHF.

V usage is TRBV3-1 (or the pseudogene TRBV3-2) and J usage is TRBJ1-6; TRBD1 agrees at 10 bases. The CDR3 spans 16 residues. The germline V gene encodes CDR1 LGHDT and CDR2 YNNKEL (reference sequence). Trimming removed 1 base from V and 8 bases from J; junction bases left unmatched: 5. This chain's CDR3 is CASSQGETGGYSPLHF. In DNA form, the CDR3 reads TGTGCCAGCAGCCAAGGGGAGACAGGGGGCTATTCACCCCTCCACTTT.

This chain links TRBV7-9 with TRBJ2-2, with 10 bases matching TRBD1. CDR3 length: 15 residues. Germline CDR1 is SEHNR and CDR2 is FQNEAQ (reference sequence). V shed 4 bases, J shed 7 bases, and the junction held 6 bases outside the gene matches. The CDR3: CASSSDRGRGGELFF. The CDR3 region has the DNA TGTGCCAGCAGCTCCGACAGGGGGCGCGGCGGGGAGCTGTTTTTT.

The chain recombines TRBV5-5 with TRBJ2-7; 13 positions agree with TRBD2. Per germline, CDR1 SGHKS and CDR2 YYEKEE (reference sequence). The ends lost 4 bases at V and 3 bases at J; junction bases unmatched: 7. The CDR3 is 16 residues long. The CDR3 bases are TGTGCCAGCAGCCGGACTAGCGGGAGCCCTAGCTACGAGCAGTACTTC. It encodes CASSRTSGSPSYEQYF.

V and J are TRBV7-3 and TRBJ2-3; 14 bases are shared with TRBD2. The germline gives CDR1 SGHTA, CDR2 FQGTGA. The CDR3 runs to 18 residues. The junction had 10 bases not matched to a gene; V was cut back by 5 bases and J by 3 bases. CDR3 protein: CASSPKKRLAGGTDTQYF. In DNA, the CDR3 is TGTGCCAGCAGCCCGAAAAAGCGACTAGCGGGGGGGACAGATACGCAGTATTTT.

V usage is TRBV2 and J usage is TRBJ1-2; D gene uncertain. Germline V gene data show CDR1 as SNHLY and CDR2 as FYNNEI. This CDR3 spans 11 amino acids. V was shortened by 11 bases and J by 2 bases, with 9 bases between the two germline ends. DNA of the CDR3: TGTGCCTTGGGCGGGAACTATGGCTACACCTTC. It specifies CALGGNYGYTF.

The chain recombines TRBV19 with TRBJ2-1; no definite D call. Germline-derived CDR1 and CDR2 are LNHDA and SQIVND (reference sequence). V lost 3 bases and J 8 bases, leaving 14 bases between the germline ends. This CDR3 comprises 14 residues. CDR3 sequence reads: CASSIKTTPYEQFF. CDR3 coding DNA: TGTGCCAGTAGTATTAAAACAACCCCGTATGAGCAGTTCTTC.

The CDR3 loop reads CASSSRTGISYEQYF. In nucleotides, the CDR3 is TGTGCCAGCAGCTCACGGACAGGGATATCCTACGAGCAGTACTTC. The gene calls are TRBV5-4 and TRBJ2-7; 8 nucleotides match TRBD1. Per the germline V gene, CDR1 is SGHNT and CDR2 is YYREEE (reference sequence). Germline trimming cut 3 bases from V and 1 base from J; bases unmatched to any gene: 6. This CDR3 spans 15 amino acids.

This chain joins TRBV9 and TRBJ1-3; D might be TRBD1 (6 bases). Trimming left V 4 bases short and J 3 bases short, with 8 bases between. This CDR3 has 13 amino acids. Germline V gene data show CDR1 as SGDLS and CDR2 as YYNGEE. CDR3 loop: CASSQGGGNTIYF. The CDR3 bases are TGTGCCAGCAGCCAAGGGGGTGGAAACACCATATATTTT.

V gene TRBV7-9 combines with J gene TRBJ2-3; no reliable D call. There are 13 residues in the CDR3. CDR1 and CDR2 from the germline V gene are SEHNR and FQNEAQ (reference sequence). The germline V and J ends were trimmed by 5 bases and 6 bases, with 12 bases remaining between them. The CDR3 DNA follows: TGTGCCAGCAGCCCCTTCACCGGGGATACGCAGTATTTT. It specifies CASSPFTGDTQYF.

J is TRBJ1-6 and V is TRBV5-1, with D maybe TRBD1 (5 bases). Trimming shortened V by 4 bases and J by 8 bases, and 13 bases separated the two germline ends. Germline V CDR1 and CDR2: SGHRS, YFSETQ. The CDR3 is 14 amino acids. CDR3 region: CASSAGLGDSPLHF. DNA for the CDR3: TGCGCCAGCAGCGCGGGACTTGGGGATTCACCCCTCCACTTT.

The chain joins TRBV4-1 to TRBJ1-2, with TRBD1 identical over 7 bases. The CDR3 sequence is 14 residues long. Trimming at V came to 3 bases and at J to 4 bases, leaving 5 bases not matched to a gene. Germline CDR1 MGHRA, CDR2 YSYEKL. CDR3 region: CASSHPGQPYGYTF. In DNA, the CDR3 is TGCGCCAGCAGCCACCCGGGACAGCCCTATGGCTACACCTTC.

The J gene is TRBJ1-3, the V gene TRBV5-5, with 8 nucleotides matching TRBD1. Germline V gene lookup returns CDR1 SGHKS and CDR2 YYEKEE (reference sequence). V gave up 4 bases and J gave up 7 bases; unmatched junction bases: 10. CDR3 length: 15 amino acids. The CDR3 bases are TGTGCCAGCAGCATAGACAGGGGCCCGGGGAACACCATATATTTT. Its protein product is CASSIDRGPGNTIYF.

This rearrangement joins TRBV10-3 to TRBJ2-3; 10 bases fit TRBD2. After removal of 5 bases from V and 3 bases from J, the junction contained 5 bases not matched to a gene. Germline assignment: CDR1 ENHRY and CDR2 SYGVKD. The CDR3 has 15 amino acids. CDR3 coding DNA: TGTGCCATCAGTCGAGCGGGGGGGCTTACAGATACGCAGTATTTT. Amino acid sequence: CAISRAGGLTDTQYF.

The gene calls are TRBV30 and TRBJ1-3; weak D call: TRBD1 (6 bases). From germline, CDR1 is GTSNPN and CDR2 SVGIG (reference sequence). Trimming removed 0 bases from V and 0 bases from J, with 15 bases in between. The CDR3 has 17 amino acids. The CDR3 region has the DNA TGTGCCTGGAGTGTACTTCACAGGGAGTTCTCTGGAAACACCATATATTTT. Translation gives CAWSVLHREFSGNTIYF.

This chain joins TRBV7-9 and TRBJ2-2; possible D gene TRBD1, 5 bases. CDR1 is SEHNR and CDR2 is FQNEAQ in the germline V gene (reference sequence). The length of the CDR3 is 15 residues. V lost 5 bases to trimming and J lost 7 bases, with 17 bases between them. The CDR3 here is CASSPPRAGIGELFF. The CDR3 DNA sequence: TGTGCCAGCAGCCCCCCCAGGGCAGGAATCGGGGAGCTGTTTTTT.